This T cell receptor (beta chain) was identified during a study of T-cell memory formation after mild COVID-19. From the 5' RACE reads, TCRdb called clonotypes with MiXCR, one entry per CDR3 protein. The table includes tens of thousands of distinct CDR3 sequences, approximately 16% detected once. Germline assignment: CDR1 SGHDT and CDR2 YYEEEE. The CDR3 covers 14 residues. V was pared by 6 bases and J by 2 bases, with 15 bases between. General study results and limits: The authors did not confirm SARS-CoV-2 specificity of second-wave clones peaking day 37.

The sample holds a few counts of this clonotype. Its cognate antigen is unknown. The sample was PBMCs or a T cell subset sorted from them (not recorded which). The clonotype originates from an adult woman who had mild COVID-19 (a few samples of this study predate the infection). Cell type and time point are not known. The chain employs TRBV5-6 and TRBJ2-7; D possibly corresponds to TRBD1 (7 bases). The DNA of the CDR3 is TGTGCCAGCACCTCGGGGGACAGCCCCTACGAGCAGTACTTC. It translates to CASTSGDSPYEQYF.